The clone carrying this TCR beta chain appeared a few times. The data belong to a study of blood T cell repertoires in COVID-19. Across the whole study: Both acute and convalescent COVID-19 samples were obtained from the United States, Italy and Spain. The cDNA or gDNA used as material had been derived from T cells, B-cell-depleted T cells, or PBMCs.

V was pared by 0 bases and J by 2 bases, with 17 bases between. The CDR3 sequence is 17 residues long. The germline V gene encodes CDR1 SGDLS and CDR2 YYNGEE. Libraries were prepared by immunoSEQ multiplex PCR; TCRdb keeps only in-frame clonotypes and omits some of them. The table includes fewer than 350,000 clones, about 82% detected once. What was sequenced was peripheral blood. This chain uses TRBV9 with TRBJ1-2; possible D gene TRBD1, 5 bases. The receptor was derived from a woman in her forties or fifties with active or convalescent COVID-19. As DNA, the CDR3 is TGTGCCAGCAGCGTAGCTCTTGGTGGCAGGACAAACTATGGCTACACCTTC. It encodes CASSVALGGRTNYGYTF. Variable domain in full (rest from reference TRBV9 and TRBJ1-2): DSGVTQTPKHLITATGQRVTLRCSPRSGDLSVYWYQQSLDQGLQFLIQYYNGEERAKGNILERFSAQQFPDLHSELNLSSLELGDSALYFCASSVALGGRTNYGYTFGSGTRLTVV.